Here is one T cell receptor (beta chain) with its context. TCR beta cDNA came from about 0.55 ug total RNA, primed with a constant-region primer. Slightly modified ARM-PCR, run as three nested multiplex PCR rounds, produced the TCR beta libraries. TCRdb re-called the multiplex PCR reads through MiXCR, storing one row per CDR3 protein. The sample yields tens of thousands of distinct CDR3 sequences, roughly 70% seen once. Investigators took RNA and DNA out together from about 21-30 mg of unsorted bulk tissue. This sample is part of a study of tumor-infiltrating lymphocytes in primary liver carcinoma. This clonotype was obtained from a man aged 40-50 years with primary liver carcinoma and hepatitis B virus infection. What was sequenced was liver tumor tissue from sampling region 5. As to subset: tumor region T5, tumor centre.

The CDR3 DNA sequence: TGTGCCAGCAGCTTAGACCGGCCCGGGGCCCGAGTGCTGTTTTTT. Protein: CASSLDRPGARVLFF. The chain uses TRBV11-2 and TRBJ2-2; D may correspond to TRBD1 or TRBD2 (5 bases each). Germline values: CDR1 SGHAT, CDR2 FQNNGV. The CDR3 runs to 15 residues. V dropped 0 bases and J dropped 13 bases, with 18 bases sitting between them.